This T cell receptor (beta chain) comes out of a study of blood T cell repertoires in COVID-19. Whole-study context: Acute-phase and convalescent COVID-19 samples originated in the United States, Italy and Spain. Sample material is recorded as cDNA or gDNA derived from T cells, B-cell-depleted T cells, or PBMCs.

The table came from immunoSEQ multiplex PCR; TCRdb's copy has only in-frame clones and leaves some out. The sample has over 150,000 clones; about 83% are singletons. Trimming removed 5 bases from V and 6 bases from J, with 11 bases in between. The CDR3 consists of 13 residues. The germline CDR1 and CDR2 sequences are SGHRS and YFSETQ. The source material was peripheral blood. This TCR was recovered from a woman in her 70s with COVID-19, enrolled during active disease. The chain employs TRBV5-1 and TRBJ1-4; D uncertain. The CDR3 bases are TGCGCCAGCAGTCCGTATACAGATGAAAAACTGTTTTTT. Its protein product is CASSPYTDEKLFF.